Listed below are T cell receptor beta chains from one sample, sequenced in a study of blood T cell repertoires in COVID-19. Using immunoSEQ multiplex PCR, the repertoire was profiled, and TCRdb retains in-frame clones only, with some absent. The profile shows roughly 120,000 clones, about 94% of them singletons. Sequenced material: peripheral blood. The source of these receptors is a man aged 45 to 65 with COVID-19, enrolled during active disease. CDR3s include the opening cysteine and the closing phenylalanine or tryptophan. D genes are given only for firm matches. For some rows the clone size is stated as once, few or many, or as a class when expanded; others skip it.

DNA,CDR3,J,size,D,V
TGTGCCAGCAGTTACCCGGACAGAACTTATAATTCACCCCTCCACTTT,CASSYPDRTYNSPLHF,TRBJ1-6,.,.,TRBV6-2/TRBV6-3
TGTGCCAGCAGTACTCCCGGGACAGGGGGCGTTGCTGGCTACACCTTC,CASSTPGTGGVAGYTF,TRBJ1-2,.,TRBD1,TRBV6-6
TGTGCCTGGACCGGACTAGCGGGAAACACCGGGGAGCTGTTTTTT,CAWTGLAGNTGELFF,TRBJ2-2,.,TRBD2,TRBV30
TGTGCCAGCAGTGGAGGAGGGAACGAGCAGTACTTC,CASSGGGNEQYF,TRBJ2-7,.,.,TRBV2
TGTGCCAGCAGTCGTCCGGGACTCCCGAACACCGGGGAGCTGTTTTTT,CASSRPGLPNTGELFF,TRBJ2-2,.,.,TRBV28
TGTGCCAGCAGTGAGACAGGGGGTAATTCACCCCTCCACTTT,CASSETGGNSPLHF,TRBJ1-6,once,TRBD1,TRBV2
TGTGCCAGCAGTGAAGTCAGCGGGAGGCCAGACAATGAGCAGTTCTTC,CASSEVSGRPDNEQFF,TRBJ2-1,.,TRBD2,TRBV6-1
TGTGCCAGCAGCAAAGGCGAAGGGGAGGGGCGGGGGGGCTACACCTTC,CASSKGEGEGRGGYTF,TRBJ1-2,.,.,TRBV21-1
TGTGCCTGGGGACATCCCTCTGGAAACACCATATATTTT,CAWGHPSGNTIYF,TRBJ1-3,.,.,TRBV30
TGCGCCAGCAGCCCGAGGGTCTCGGGGAGGGGGACTGAAGCTTTCTTT,CASSPRVSGRGTEAFF,TRBJ1-1,.,.,TRBV5-1
TGTGCCAGCAGTTTCCCCTCCAGGGGTGGCACCGGGGAGCTGTTTTTT,CASSFPSRGGTGELFF,TRBJ2-2,.,.,TRBV28
TGTGCCAGCACCAGGACAGGGCGCGACACAGATACGCAGTATTTT,CASTRTGRDTDTQYF,TRBJ2-3,.,TRBD1,TRBV28
TGTGCCAGCAGCTTAGCACCAGGGACAGGAGGCTACACCTTC,CASSLAPGTGGYTF,TRBJ1-2,.,TRBD1,TRBV7-6
TGTGCCACCACCCGGACAGGTACAAGCAATCAGCCCCAGCATTTT,CATTRTGTSNQPQHF,TRBJ1-5,.,TRBD1,TRBV24-1
TGTGCCAGCTCACCGGGACAGGGGGAAGCCCCTTATGGCTACACCTTC,CASSPGQGEAPYGYTF,TRBJ1-2,.,TRBD1,TRBV18
TGTGCCTGGAGTCAAAGCGGGCAATCCAATCAGCCCCAGCATTTT,CAWSQSGQSNQPQHF,TRBJ1-5,.,.,TRBV30
TGTGCCAGCAGTTATCAGGGGTGGGAGCTGTTTTTT,CASSYQGWELFF,TRBJ2-2,once,.,TRBV6-5
TGTGCCAGCAGCTTAGTGGAGACCCAGTACTTC,CASSLVETQYF,TRBJ2-5,.,.,TRBV6-5
TGTGCCAGTACCCCAGACAGGAGCTCCTACAATGAGCAGTTCTTC,CASTPDRSSYNEQFF,TRBJ2-1,.,.,TRBV19
TGTGCCAGCAGCTTGTCTAGCGGTAGCTCCTACAATGAGCAGTTCTTC,CASSLSSGSSYNEQFF,TRBJ2-1,.,TRBD2,TRBV7-3
TGTGCCAGCAATCTGGAGGGACGCCATAATTCACCCCTCCACTTT,CASNLEGRHNSPLHF,TRBJ1-6,.,.,TRBV27
TGTGCCAGCAGCCCAGCCGTTACAGGGGCCCCCTACGAGCAGTACTTC,CASSPAVTGAPYEQYF,TRBJ2-7,.,TRBD1,TRBV7-8
TGCGCCAGCAGCCAAGACGGGGCTAGCGGAAGGGAGACCCAGTACTTC,CASSQDGASGRETQYF,TRBJ2-5,.,TRBD2,TRBV4-1
TGTGCCACCAGTGATTTGGTTGCGGGAGCCGACACCGGGGAGCTGTTTTTT,CATSDLVAGADTGELFF,TRBJ2-2,.,TRBD2,TRBV24-1
TGTGCCAGCAGTTTAAGTCCCCTGGCAGGCAATCAGCCCCAGCATTTT,CASSLSPLAGNQPQHF,TRBJ1-5,.,.,TRBV27
TGTGCCAGCAGCCAAGCTGGGGGGGCCTACGAGCAGTACTTC,CASSQAGGAYEQYF,TRBJ2-7,.,TRBD2,TRBV4-2
TGTGCCACCGCTGCGGGACCCGGGGAGCTGTTTTTT,CATAAGPGELFF,TRBJ2-2,once,.,TRBV24-1
TGTGCCAGCAGTTACAGACTCCGCCGCAATGAGCAGTTCTTC,CASSYRLRRNEQFF,TRBJ2-1,.,.,TRBV6-5
TGTGCCAGTAGGAGCAGGGATGGGCGCACAGATACGCAGTATTTT,CASRSRDGRTDTQYF,TRBJ2-3,.,.,TRBV19
TGTGCCAGCAGTTTTGGGGACTTGGAGACCCAGTACTTC,CASSFGDLETQYF,TRBJ2-5,.,.,TRBV12-3/TRBV12-4
TGTGCCACCAGCAGAGATAGGCGCGGGAACGAGCAGTACTTC,CATSRDRRGNEQYF,TRBJ2-7,.,.,TRBV15
TGTGCCAGCAGCCGACAGGGGACAGATACGCAGTATTTT,CASSRQGTDTQYF,TRBJ2-3,.,TRBD1,TRBV4-2
TGTGCCAGCAGCTGGGCTAGCGGGAGGGGGGTCGCAGATACGCAGTATTTT,CASSWASGRGVADTQYF,TRBJ2-3,.,TRBD2,TRBV7-2
TGTGCCAGCAGCGCTTGGACTAGCGGGAGTAGGAATGAGCAGTTCTTC,CASSAWTSGSRNEQFF,TRBJ2-1,.,TRBD2,TRBV7-9
TGTGCCACAGGCGGGGGACCTCGGGAGCAGTACTTC,CATGGGPREQYF,TRBJ2-7,.,TRBD2,TRBV7-9
TGCGCCAGCGGGGGGACTAGCGGAAACCTTGGTACAGATACGCAGTATTTT,CASGGTSGNLGTDTQYF,TRBJ2-3,.,TRBD2,TRBV10-2
TGTGCCACCAGTGGACGTAGCGGGGCGGCAGATACGCAGTATTTT,CATSGRSGAADTQYF,TRBJ2-3,.,TRBD2,TRBV24-1
TGTGCCAGTAGTACGCGTCGGGGGGCAGTTTACTATGGCTACACCTTC,CASSTRRGAVYYGYTF,TRBJ1-2,.,.,TRBV19
TGTGCCAGCAGTTACTCTCTACAGGGGGGGGAGACCCAGTACTTC,CASSYSLQGGETQYF,TRBJ2-5,.,.,TRBV6-6
TGTGCCAGTAGCCGAAGCGGGAGGGGAACAGATACGCAGTATTTT,CASSRSGRGTDTQYF,TRBJ2-3,once,TRBD2,TRBV19
TGTGCCACCAGCCTCCGGACAGGGATAGGTGAAAAACTGTTTTTT,CATSLRTGIGEKLFF,TRBJ1-4,.,TRBD1,TRBV15
TGTGCCAGCAGCCCTCTTCCGGACAGGGCCCAAGAGACCCAGTACTTC,CASSPLPDRAQETQYF,TRBJ2-5,.,TRBD1,TRBV6-2/TRBV6-3
TGTGCCAGCAGCCGGAAGGGACACCCTAGCAATCAGCCCCAGCATTTT,CASSRKGHPSNQPQHF,TRBJ1-5,once,.,TRBV5-6
TGCAGTGCTAGTCCTGGTTGGGGACAGGGTTCCCATAGCGGGAGGGCGGGGGAGCAGTACTTC,CSASPGWGQGSHSGRAGEQYF,TRBJ2-7,.,TRBD2,TRBV20-1
TGTGCCAGTTCTCCGGGGGACTCCTTGGCCTACGAGCAGTACTTC,CASSPGDSLAYEQYF,TRBJ2-7,.,.,TRBV28